This T cell receptor (beta chain) was observed in a study of CD8 T cells in ankylosing spondylitis. Study-wide results and limits: Matched synovial fluid from ankylosing spondylitis patients was reported to be enriched for disease-linked clones. Previous work reported some of these motif variants in the synovial fluid and blood of reactive arthritis. Made up of about eight highly homologous variants, a TCR beta motif appeared characteristic of ankylosing spondylitis blood.

This CDR3 is 12 amino acids long. The germline gives CDR1 DFQATT, CDR2 SNEGSKA (reference sequence). V shed 3 bases and J shed 4 bases, with 10 bases lying between them. In making TCR beta libraries, quantitative 5'-RACE with molecular barcodes was used. TCRdb passed the 5' RACE reads through MiXCR, listing each CDR3 protein once. The table has almost 250,000 distinct CDR3 sequences, more than 25% seen once. This clonotype was seen many times. Antigen specificity is unknown. What was sequenced was blood, either unsorted or a sorted T cell fraction (not recorded which). This sequence joins TRBV20-1 and TRBJ2-7, with D possibly being TRBD1 (5 bases). The receptor comes from a male donor with ankylosing spondylitis or in good health (not recorded which). The CDR3 coding sequence is TGCAGTGCTAGGGCCAGGGATTACGAGCAGTACTTC. Protein product: CSARARDYEQYF.